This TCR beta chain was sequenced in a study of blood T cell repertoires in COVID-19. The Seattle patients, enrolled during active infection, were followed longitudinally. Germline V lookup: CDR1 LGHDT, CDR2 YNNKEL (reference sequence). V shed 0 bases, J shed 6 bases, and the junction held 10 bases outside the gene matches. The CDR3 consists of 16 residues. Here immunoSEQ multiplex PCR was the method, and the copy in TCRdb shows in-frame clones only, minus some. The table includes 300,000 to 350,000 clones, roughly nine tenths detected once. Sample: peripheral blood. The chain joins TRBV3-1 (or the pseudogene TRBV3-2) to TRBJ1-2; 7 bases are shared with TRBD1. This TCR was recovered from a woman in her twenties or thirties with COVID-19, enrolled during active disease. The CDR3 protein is CASSQDHRGSGHGYTF. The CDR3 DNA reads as TGTGCCAGCAGCCAAGATCACAGGGGTTCGGGCCATGGCTACACCTTC.